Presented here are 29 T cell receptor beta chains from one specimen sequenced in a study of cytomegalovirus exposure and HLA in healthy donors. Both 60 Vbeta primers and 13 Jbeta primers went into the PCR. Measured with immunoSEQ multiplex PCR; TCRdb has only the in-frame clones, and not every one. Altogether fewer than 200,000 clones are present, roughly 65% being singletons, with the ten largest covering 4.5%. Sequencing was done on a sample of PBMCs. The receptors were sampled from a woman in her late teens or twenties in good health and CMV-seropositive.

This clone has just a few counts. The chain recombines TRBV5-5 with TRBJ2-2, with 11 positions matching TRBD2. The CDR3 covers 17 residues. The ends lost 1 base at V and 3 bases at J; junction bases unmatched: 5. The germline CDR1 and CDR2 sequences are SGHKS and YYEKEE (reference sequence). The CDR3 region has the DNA TGTGCCAGCAGCTTGACTAGCGGGAGTACGTACACCGGGGAGCTGTTTTTT. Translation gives CASSLTSGSTYTGELFF.

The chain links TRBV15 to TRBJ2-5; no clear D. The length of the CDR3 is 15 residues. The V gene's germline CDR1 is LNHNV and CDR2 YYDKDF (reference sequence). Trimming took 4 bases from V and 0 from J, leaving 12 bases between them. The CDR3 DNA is TGTGCCACCAGCATGGGTAGAGGAAACCAAGAGACCCAGTACTTC. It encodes CATSMGRGNQETQYF.

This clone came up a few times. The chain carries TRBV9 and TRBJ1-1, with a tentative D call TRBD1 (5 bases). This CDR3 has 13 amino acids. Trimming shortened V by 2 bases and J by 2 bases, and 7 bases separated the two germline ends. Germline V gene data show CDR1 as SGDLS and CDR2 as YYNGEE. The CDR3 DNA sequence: TGTGCCAGCAGCGTCGACAGTAACACTGAAGCTTTCTTT. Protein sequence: CASSVDSNTEAFF.

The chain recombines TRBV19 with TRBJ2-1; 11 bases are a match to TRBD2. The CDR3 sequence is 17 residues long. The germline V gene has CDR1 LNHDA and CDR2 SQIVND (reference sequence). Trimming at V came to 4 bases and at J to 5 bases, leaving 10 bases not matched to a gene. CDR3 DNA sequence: TGTGCCAGTAGTACCAGAGGGAGACTAGCGGGAAACAATGAGCAGTTCTTC. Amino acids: CASSTRGRLAGNNEQFF. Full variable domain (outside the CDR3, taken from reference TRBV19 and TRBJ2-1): DGGITQSPKYLFRKEGQNVTLSCEQNLNHDAMYWYRQDPGQGLRLIYYSQIVNDFQKGDIAEGYSVSREKKESFPLTVTSAQKNPTAFYLCASSTRGRLAGNNEQFFGPGTRLTVL.

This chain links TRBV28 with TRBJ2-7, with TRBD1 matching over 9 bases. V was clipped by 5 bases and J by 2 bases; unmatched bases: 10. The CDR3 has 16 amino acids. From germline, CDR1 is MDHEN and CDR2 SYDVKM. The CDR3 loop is CASSLGLGTGTYEQYF. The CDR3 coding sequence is TGTGCCAGCAGTCTGGGACTTGGGACAGGGACCTACGAGCAGTACTTC.

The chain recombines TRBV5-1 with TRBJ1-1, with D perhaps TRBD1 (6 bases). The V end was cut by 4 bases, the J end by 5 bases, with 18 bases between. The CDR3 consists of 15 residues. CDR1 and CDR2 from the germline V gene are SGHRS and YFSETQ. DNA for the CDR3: TGCGCCAGCAGCCCCGCCCCAGGGGTTAATACTGAAGCTTTCTTT. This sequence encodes CASSPAPGVNTEAFF.

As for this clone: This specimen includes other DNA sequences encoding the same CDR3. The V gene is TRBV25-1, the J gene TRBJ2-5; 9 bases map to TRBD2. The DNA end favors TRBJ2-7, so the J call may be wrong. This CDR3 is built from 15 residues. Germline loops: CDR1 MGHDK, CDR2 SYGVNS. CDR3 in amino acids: CASSDPLAGTYEQYF. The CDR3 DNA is TGTGCCAGCAGTGACCCCCTAGCGGGAACCTACGAGCAGTACTTC.

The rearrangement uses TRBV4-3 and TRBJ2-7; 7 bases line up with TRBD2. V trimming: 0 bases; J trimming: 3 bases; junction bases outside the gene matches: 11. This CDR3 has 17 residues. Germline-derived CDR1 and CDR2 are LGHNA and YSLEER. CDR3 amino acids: CASSQDLGGAILYEQYF. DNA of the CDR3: TGCGCCAGCAGCCAAGATCTGGGAGGGGCTATCCTCTACGAGCAGTACTTC.

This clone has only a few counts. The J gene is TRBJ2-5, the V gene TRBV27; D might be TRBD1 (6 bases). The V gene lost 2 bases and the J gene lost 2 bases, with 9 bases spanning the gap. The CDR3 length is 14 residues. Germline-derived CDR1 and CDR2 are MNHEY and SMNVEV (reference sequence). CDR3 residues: CASSLRTAQETQYF. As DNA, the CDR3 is TGTGCCAGCAGTTTACGGACAGCACAAGAGACCCAGTACTTC.

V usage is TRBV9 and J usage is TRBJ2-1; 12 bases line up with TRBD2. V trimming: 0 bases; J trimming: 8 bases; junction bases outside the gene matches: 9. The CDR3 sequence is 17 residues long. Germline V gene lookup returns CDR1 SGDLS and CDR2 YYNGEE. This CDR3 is CASSVGQTSGSSDEQFF. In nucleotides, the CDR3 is TGTGCCAGCAGCGTAGGACAGACTAGCGGGAGTTCGGATGAGCAGTTCTTC. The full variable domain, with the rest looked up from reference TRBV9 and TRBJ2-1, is DSGVTQTPKHLITATGQRVTLRCSPRSGDLSVYWYQQSLDQGLQFLIQYYNGEERAKGNILERFSAQQFPDLHSELNLSSLELGDSALYFCASSVGQTSGSSDEQFFGPGTRLTVL.

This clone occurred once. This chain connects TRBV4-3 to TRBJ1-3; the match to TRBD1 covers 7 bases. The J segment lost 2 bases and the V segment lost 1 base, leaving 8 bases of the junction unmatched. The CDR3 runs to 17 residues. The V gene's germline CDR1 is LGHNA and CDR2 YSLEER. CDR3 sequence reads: CASSQGTQGGAGNTIYF. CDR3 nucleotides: TGCGCCAGCAGCCAAGGTACCCAGGGGGGAGCTGGAAACACCATATATTTT.

In DNA form, the CDR3 reads TGTGCCAGCAGTGGGGGGGGGCGCGGGACTGAAGCTTTCTTT. Protein: CASSGGGRGTEAFF. The rearrangement links TRBV2 to TRBJ1-1; perhaps TRBD1 as D (6 bases). The CDR3 is made up of 14 amino acids. In germline, CDR1 is SNHLY, CDR2 FYNNEI. V dropped 4 bases and J dropped 5 bases, with 14 bases sitting between them.

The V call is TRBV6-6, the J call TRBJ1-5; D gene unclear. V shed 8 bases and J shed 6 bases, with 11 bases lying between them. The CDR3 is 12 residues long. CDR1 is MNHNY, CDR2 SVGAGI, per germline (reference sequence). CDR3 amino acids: CASANFLQPQHF. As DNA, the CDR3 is TGTGCCAGCGCGAATTTCCTTCAGCCCCAGCATTTT.

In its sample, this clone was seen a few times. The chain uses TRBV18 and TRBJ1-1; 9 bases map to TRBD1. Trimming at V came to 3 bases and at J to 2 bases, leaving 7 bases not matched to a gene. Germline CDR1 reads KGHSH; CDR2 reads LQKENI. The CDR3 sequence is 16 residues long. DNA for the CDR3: TGTGCCAGCTCACCCCTACAGGGGGCGAAAAACACTGAAGCTTTCTTT. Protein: CASSPLQGAKNTEAFF.

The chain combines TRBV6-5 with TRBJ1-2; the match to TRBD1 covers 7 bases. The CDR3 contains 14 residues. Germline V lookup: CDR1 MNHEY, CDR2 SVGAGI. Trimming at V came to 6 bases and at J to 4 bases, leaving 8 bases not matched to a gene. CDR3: CASRTTGFGYGYTF. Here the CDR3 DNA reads TGTGCCAGCAGAACGACAGGGTTTGGCTATGGCTACACCTTC.

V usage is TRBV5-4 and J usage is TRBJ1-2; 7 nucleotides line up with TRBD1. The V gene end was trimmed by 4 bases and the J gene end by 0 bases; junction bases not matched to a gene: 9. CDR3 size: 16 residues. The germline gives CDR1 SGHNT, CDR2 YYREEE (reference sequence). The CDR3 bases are TGTGCCAGCAGCCGCATCCGGGACAGCTCTAACTATGGCTACACCTTC. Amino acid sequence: CASSRIRDSSNYGYTF.

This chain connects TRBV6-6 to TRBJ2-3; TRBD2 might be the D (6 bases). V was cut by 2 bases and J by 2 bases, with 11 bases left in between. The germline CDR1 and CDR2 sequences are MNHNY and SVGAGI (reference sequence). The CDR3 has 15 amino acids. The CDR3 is CASSYPGGSTDTQYF. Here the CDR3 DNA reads TGTGCCAGCAGTTACCCCGGGGGATCCACAGATACGCAGTATTTT.

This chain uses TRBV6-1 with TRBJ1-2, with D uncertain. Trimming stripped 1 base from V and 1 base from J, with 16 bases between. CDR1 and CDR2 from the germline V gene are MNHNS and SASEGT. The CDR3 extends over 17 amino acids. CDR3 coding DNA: TGTGCCAGCAGTGAAGTTAGCAGAGAGAGAATTAACTATGGCTACACCTTC. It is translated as CASSEVSRERINYGYTF.

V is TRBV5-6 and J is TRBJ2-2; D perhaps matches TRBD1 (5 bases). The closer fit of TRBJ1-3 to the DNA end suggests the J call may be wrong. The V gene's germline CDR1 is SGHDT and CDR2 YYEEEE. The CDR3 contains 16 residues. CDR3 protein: CASSLAIGEGRNTIYF. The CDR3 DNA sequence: TGTGCCAGCAGCTTGGCGATCGGGGAGGGACGAAACACCATATATTTT.

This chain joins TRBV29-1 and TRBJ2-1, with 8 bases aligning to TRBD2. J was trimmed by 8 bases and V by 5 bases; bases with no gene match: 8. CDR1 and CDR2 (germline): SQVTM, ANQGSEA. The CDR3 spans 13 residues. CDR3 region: CSVLGTGGYEQFF. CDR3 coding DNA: TGCAGCGTTTTGGGGACGGGGGGGTATGAGCAGTTCTTC.

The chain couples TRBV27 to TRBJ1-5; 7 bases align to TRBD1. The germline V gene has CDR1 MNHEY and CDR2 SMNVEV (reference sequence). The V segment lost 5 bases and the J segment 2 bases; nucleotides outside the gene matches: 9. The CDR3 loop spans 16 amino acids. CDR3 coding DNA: TGTGCCAGCAGTACCGCGACAGGGTTTGGCAATCAGCCCCAGCATTTT. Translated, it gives CASSTATGFGNQPQHF.

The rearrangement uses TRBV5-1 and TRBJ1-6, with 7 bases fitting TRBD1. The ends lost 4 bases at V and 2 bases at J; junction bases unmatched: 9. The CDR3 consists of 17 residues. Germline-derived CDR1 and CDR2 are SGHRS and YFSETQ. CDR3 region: CASSQGGRVTYNSPLHF. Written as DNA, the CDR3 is TGCGCCAGCAGCCAGGGGGGCAGGGTCACCTATAATTCACCCCTCCACTTT.

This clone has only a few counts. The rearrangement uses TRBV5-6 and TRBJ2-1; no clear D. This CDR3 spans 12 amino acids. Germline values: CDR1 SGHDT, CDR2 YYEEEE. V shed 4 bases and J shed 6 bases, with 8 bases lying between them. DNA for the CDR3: TGTGCCAGCAGCCCTAGTGGCAATGAGCAGTTCTTC. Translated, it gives CASSPSGNEQFF.

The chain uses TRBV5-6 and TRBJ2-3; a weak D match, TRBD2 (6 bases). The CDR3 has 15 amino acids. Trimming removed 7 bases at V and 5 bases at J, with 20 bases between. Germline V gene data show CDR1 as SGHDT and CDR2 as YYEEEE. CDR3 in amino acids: CASHTAMGGRDTQYF. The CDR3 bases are TGTGCCAGCCATACTGCGATGGGAGGCAGAGATACGCAGTATTTT.

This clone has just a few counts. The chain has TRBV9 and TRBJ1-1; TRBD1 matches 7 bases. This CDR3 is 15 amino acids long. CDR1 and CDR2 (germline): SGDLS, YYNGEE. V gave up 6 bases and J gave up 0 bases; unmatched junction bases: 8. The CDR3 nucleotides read TGTGCCAGCACAAAGGGACAGACCATGAACACTGAAGCTTTCTTT. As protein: CASTKGQTMNTEAFF.

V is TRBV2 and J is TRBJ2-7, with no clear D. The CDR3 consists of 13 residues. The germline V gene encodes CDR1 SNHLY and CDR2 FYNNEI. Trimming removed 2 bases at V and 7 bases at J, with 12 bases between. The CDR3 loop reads CASSENSFWEQYF. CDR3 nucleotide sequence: TGTGCCAGCAGTGAAAACTCGTTTTGGGAGCAGTACTTC. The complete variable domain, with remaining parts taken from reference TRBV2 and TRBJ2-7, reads EPEVTQTPSHQVTQMGQEVILRCVPISNHLYFYWYRQILGQKVEFLVSFYNNEISEKSEIFDDQFSVERPDGSNFTLKIRSTKLEDSAMYFCASSENSFWEQYFGPGTRLTVT.

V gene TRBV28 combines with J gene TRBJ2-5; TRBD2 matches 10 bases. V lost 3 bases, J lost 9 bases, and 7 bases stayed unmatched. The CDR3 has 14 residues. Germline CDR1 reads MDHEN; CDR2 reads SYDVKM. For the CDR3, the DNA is TGTGCCAGCAGTTTGCTAGCGGGGGCCGGGGCCCAGTACTTC. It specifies CASSLLAGAGAQYF. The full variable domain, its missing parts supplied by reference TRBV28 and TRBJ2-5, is DVKVTQSSRYLVKRTGEKVFLECVQDMDHENMFWYRQDPGLGLRLIYFSYDVKMKEKGDIPEGYSVSREKKERFSLILESASTNQTSMYLCASSLLAGAGAQYFGPGTRLLVL.

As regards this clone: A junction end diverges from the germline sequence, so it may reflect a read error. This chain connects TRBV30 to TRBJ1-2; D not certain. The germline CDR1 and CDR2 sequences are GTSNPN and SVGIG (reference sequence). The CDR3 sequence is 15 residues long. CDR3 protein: CAWSVVWEGGKGYSF. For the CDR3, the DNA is TGTGCCTGGAGTGTAGTATGGGAGGGAGGGAAGGGCTACTCCTTC.

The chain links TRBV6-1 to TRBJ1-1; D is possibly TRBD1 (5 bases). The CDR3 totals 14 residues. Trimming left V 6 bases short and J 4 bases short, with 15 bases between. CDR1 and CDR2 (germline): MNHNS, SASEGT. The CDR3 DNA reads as TGTGCCAGCAGCAACCTTAAAAGGGGCACTGAAGCTTTCTTT. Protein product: CASSNLKRGTEAFF.